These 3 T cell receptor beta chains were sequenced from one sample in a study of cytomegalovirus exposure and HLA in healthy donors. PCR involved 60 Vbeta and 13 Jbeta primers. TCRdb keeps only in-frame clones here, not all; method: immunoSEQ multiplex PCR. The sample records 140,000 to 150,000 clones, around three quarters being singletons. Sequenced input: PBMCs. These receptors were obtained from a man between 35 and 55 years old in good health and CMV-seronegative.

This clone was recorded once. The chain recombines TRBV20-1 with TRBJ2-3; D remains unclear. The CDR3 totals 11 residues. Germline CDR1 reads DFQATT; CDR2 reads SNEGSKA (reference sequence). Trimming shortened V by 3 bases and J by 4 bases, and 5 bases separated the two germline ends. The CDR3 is CSASFADTQYF. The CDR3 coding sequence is TGCAGTGCTAGTTTCGCAGATACGCAGTATTTT.

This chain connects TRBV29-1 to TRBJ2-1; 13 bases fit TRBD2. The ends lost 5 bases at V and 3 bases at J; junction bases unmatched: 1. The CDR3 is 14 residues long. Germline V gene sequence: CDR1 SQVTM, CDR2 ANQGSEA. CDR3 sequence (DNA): TGCAGCGTTACTAGCGGGAGGGGCTACAATGAGCAGTTCTTC. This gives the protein CSVTSGRGYNEQFF.

The CDR3 region is CASSLQQGTNEKLFF. Written as DNA, the CDR3 is TGTGCCAGTAGTCTACAACAGGGAACTAATGAAAAACTGTTTTTT. The chain employs TRBV19 and TRBJ1-4; perhaps TRBD1 as D (6 bases). The CDR3 is 15 residues long. The V end was cut by 5 bases, the J end by 1 base, with 11 bases between. Germline V gene sequence: CDR1 LNHDA, CDR2 SQIVND (reference sequence).